Presented here are 2 T cell receptor beta chains from one specimen sequenced in a study of T cell responses to AZD1222 COVID-19 vaccine. This table comes from immunoSEQ multiplex PCR, and its TCRdb copy is limited to in-frame clones, with some not included. The table has around 120,000 clones, less than 90% seen once. Sample: peripheral blood, taken on day 0 of AZD1222 vaccination. These receptors were collected from an adult in good health.

V and J are TRBV5-4 and TRBJ2-5, with 9 bases lining up with TRBD2. This CDR3 comprises 16 residues. J was trimmed by 1 base and V by 2 bases; bases with no gene match: 6. Germline lookup yields CDR1 SGHNT and CDR2 YYREEE (reference sequence). Here the CDR3 reads CASSLGGRAGQETQYF. CDR3 coding DNA: TGTGCCAGCAGCTTAGGCGGGAGGGCCGGCCAAGAGACCCAGTACTTC.

The chain links TRBV28 to TRBJ2-7, with 10 bases that match TRBD2. The germline gives CDR1 MDHEN, CDR2 SYDVKM. V trimming: 6 bases; J trimming: 7 bases; junction bases outside the gene matches: 9. The CDR3 loop spans 14 amino acids. The CDR3 is CASRLLAGAGEQYF. CDR3 bases: TGTGCCAGCAGACTTCTAGCGGGAGCAGGAGAGCAGTACTTC.